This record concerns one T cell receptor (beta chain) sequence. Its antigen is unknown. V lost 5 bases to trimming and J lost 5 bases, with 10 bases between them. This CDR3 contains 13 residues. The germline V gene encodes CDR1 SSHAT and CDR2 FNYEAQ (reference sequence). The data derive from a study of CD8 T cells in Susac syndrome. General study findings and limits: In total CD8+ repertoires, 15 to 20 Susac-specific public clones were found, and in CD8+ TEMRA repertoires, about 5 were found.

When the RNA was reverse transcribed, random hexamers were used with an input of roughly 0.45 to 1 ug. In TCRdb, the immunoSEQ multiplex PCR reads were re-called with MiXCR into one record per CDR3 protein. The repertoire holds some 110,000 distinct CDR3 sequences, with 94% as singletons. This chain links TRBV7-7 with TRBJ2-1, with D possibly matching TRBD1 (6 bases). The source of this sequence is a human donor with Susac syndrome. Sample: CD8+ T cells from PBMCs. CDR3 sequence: CASSPEGDNEQFF. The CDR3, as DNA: TGTGCCAGCAGCCCCGAGGGGGACAATGAGCAGTTCTTC.